These 12 T cell receptor beta chains share one sample of origin, sequenced in a study of radiotherapy plus CTLA-4 blockade in lung cancer. Sequenced by immunoSEQ multiplex PCR; TCRdb stores in-frame clones only, minus some. Of about 97,000 clones in the sample, under 85% were seen once. Sequences were derived from peripheral blood, sampled from a patient treated with radiotherapy plus ipilimumab. The source is a human donor with non-small cell lung cancer who had a partial response to radiotherapy plus ipilimumab. Some clones in this sample may be carry-over from other donors' samples.

The chain is built from TRBV18 and TRBJ2-7; TRBD1 might be the D (5 bases). The CDR3 is 14 amino acids. V was clipped by 2 bases and J by 1 base, with 9 bases between them. Germline lookup yields CDR1 KGHSH and CDR2 LQKENI. Written as DNA, the CDR3 is TGTGCCAGCTCACCAGACAGTAGGTCCTACGAGCAGTACTTC. Protein sequence: CASSPDSRSYEQYF. Variable domain in full (rest from reference TRBV18 and TRBJ2-7): NAGVMQNPRHLVRRRGQEARLRCSPMKGHSHVYWYRQLPEEGLKFMVYLQKENIIDESGMPKERFSAEFPKEGPSILRIQQVVRGDSAAYFCASSPDSRSYEQYFGPGTRLTVT.

The chain uses TRBV2 and TRBJ1-2; possibly TRBD1 for D (6 bases). Between the trimmed V and J ends, which lost 1 base and 4 bases, there was a span of 10 bases. Germline CDR1 is SNHLY and CDR2 is FYNNEI. This CDR3 contains 14 residues. CDR3: CASSEVGRGYGYTF. CDR3 in DNA: TGTGCCAGCAGTGAAGTGGGCAGGGGCTATGGCTACACCTTC.

The genes are TRBV6-1 and TRBJ1-5; D is ambiguous. The CDR3 length is 15 residues. From germline, CDR1 is MNHNS and CDR2 SASEGT. V was cut by 6 bases and J by 0 bases, with 12 bases left in between. CDR3 nucleotides: TGTGCCAGCAGACTTGGACTGTATAGCAATCAGCCCCAGCATTTT. Protein sequence: CASRLGLYSNQPQHF.

A few counts support this clone. The chain joins TRBV6-9 to TRBJ1-4; no firm D call. Trimming left V 3 bases short and J 5 bases short, with 13 bases between. This CDR3 has 15 amino acids. Germline V gene data show CDR1 as MNHGY and CDR2 as SVAAGI. CDR3: CASSYSGGRNEKLFF. CDR3 in DNA: TGTGCCAGCAGTTACTCGGGAGGGAGGAATGAAAAACTGTTTTTT.

The chain combines TRBV19 with TRBJ2-2; TRBD2 might be the D (7 bases). Germline loops: CDR1 LNHDA, CDR2 SQIVND (reference sequence). Trimming pared 5 bases from V and 4 bases from J, leaving 17 bases between. The CDR3 runs 16 residues. CDR3 sequence: CASSLGGARGTGELFF. The CDR3 region has the DNA TGTGCCAGTAGTCTGGGGGGGGCCCGGGGCACCGGGGAGCTGTTTTTT.

This clone was observed a single time. V gene TRBV4-3 combines with J gene TRBJ1-1; TRBD1 aligns across 9 bases. The ends lost 3 bases at V and 8 bases at J; junction bases unmatched: 13. CDR1 LGHNA and CDR2 YSLEER come from the germline V gene. The CDR3 consists of 16 residues. The CDR3 protein is CASSHTTGGTGKEAFF. The CDR3 DNA is TGCGCCAGCAGCCATACCACAGGGGGGACAGGGAAAGAAGCTTTCTTT.

This clone has a handful of counts. V usage is TRBV6-1 and J usage is TRBJ1-5, with TRBD1 identical over 10 bases. Germline V gene data show CDR1 as MNHNS and CDR2 as SASEGT. The CDR3 loop spans 14 amino acids. V was clipped by 7 bases and J by 5 bases; unmatched bases: 5. CDR3 residues: CASNSDRGYQPQHF. DNA for the CDR3: TGTGCCAGCAACTCGGACAGGGGGTATCAGCCCCAGCATTTT.

This clone showed up just once. V gene TRBV5-8 combines with J gene TRBJ2-2; 15 bases map to TRBD2. V was pared by 2 bases and J by 4 bases, with 6 bases of the junction left unmatched. The CDR3 consists of 18 residues. The germline CDR1 and CDR2 sequences are SGHTS and YDEGEE. The DNA of the CDR3 is TGTGCCAGCAGCTTCTCTGGACTAGCGGGGGGGCGCACCGGGGAGCTGTTTTTT. Translated, it gives CASSFSGLAGGRTGELFF. The variable domain in full, with the rest retrieved from reference TRBV5-8 and TRBJ2-2, is EAGVTQSPTHLIKTRGQQATLRCSPISGHTSVYWYQQALGLGLQFLLWYDEGEERNRGNFPPRFSGRQFPNYSSELNVNALELEDSALYLCASSFSGLAGGRTGELFFGEGSRLTVL.

A single count supports this clone. This chain connects TRBV29-1 to TRBJ1-1; 8 nucleotides agree with TRBD1. CDR3 length: 14 amino acids. The germline V gene encodes CDR1 SQVTM and CDR2 ANQGSEA. The ends lost 7 bases at V and 1 base at J; junction bases unmatched: 8. CDR3 nucleotides: TGCAGCGCTGTAAAGCAGGGGGCGAACACTGAAGCTTTCTTT. Translation gives CSAVKQGANTEAFF.

The CDR3 nucleotides are TGTGCCAGCAGTACTGACAGGGTGCAGACAGATACGCAGTATTTT. Residues: CASSTDRVQTDTQYF. This chain connects TRBV6-1 to TRBJ2-3, with TRBD1 matching over 7 bases. V lost 5 bases to trimming and J lost 3 bases; unmatched junction nucleotides: 8. Germline lookup yields CDR1 MNHNS and CDR2 SASEGT. The CDR3 runs to 15 residues.

This clone has a handful of counts. V usage is TRBV7-6 and J usage is TRBJ1-2; TRBD1 aligns across 8 bases. Germline-derived CDR1 and CDR2 are SGHVS and FNYEAQ. The CDR3 totals 13 residues. J was trimmed by 8 bases and V by 2 bases; bases with no gene match: 4. The CDR3 DNA is TGTGCCAGCAGCTTAACGACAGGGGAGGGCTACACCTTC. Its translation is CASSLTTGEGYTF. The whole variable domain, filled in from reference TRBV7-6 and TRBJ1-2, reads GAGVSQSPRYKVTKRGQDVALRCDPISGHVSLYWYRQALGQGPEFLTYFNYEAQQDKSGLPNDRFSAERPEGSISTLTIQRTEQRDSAMYRCASSLTTGEGYTFGSGTRLTVV.

V is TRBV5-1 and J is TRBJ2-3; D not certain. Per the germline V gene, CDR1 is SGHRS and CDR2 is YFSETQ. The ends were cut back, 4 bases at V and 4 bases at J, with 13 bases in the middle. The CDR3 spans 14 residues. The DNA for the CDR3 is TGCGCCAGCAGCCTGGTATCAGAGGCAGATACGCAGTATTTT. Encoded protein: CASSLVSEADTQYF.